This entry lists 6 T cell receptor beta chains sequenced from one sample in a study of T-cell memory formation after mild COVID-19 (dated by TCRdb to the early 2020s). The library relied on 5' RACE. The sequencing machine was an Illumina NovaSeq 6000. TCRdb took the public reads, trimmed them with fastp at Q25, ran MiXCR for clone calling and kept in-frame beta chains. Entries are consolidated by CDR3 protein sequence, retaining the most common genes and DNA. This sample lists about 180,000 distinct CDR3 sequences; 15% to 20% were detected once. Roughly 3.8% of the sample goes to the ten largest clones. Sequenced input: PBMCs or a T cell subset sorted from them (not recorded which). The receptor source for this set is a man younger than 35 who had mild COVID-19 (a few samples of this study predate the infection). The sample titles of this study are shuffled in the database, so cell type and time point are left out; the donor was told from shared clones.

This chain connects TRBV10-1 to TRBJ1-2; no reliable D call. The CDR3 runs 13 residues. V was cut by 5 bases and J by 5 bases, with 12 bases left in between. The germline V gene encodes CDR1 WNHNN and CDR2 SYGVQD (reference sequence). The CDR3 DNA reads as TGCGCCAGCAGTCCAAATCGGTTATATGGCTACACCTTC. This translates into CASSPNRLYGYTF.

This clonotype appeared a few times. CDR3 region: CSAIRTDTQYF. The CDR3 DNA sequence: TGCAGTGCTATTCGGACAGATACGCAGTATTTT. The V gene is TRBV20-1, the J gene TRBJ2-3; unclear D gene. The CDR3 sequence is 11 residues long. CDR1 is DFQATT and CDR2 is SNEGSKA in the germline V gene (reference sequence). V was pared by 4 bases and J by 3 bases, with 5 bases between.

This chain uses TRBV7-9 with TRBJ2-3; D ambiguous. This CDR3 is built from 13 residues. Germline V gene sequence: CDR1 SEHNR, CDR2 FQNEAQ (reference sequence). The V end was cut by 4 bases, the J end by 7 bases, with 12 bases between. The chain's CDR3 is CASSSAALNTQYF. DNA for the CDR3: TGTGCCAGCAGCTCCGCGGCGCTTAATACGCAGTATTTT.

This clonotype came up a few times. The V gene is TRBV5-1, the J gene TRBJ2-1; D is ambiguous. The V end was cut by 0 bases, the J end by 4 bases, with 5 bases between. This CDR3 has 13 residues. CDR1 and CDR2 (germline): SGHRS, YFSETQ. CDR3 region: CASSLARYNEQFF. In nucleotides, the CDR3 is TGCGCCAGCAGCTTGGCCCGGTACAATGAGCAGTTCTTC.

This clonotype was seen a few times. The J gene is TRBJ2-2, the V gene TRBV7-2; 10 bases are shared with TRBD1. Germline CDR1 SGHTA, CDR2 FQGNSA. The junction had 6 bases not matched to a gene; V was cut back by 7 bases and J by 4 bases. The CDR3 extends over 15 amino acids. CDR3: CASIKGDRGTGELFF. CDR3 nucleotide sequence: TGTGCCAGCATTAAGGGGGACAGGGGCACCGGGGAGCTGTTTTTT.

This clonotype appeared a few times. The V call is TRBV5-1, the J call TRBJ2-1; possible D gene TRBD2, 7 bases. This CDR3 contains 17 residues. Looked up from germline, CDR1 is SGHRS and CDR2 is YFSETQ. Trimming took off 3 bases at V and 8 bases at J, with 24 bases between the two ends. This CDR3 reads CASSSTSKGGALDEQFF. CDR3 coding DNA: TGCGCCAGCAGCTCAACATCGAAAGGGGGGGCCCTGGATGAGCAGTTCTTC.